A selection of T cell receptor beta chains follows, all from one sample in a study of cytomegalovirus exposure and HLA in healthy donors. The protocol was immunoSEQ multiplex PCR, while the TCRdb copy is restricted to in-frame clones and leaves out a portion. The sample lists around 56,000 clones; 75% to 90% were seen once. The specimen sequenced was PBMCs. The receptor set was obtained from a woman aged 18 to 35 in good health and CMV-seronegative. CDR3s include the opening cysteine and the closing phenylalanine or tryptophan. A D gene is named only where the DNA matches it firmly. Clone size appears in some rows only: once, few, many, or a class for an expanded clone.

length,size,J,D,V,DNA,CDR3
14,NA,TRBJ1-1,NA,TRBV9,TGTGCCAGCAGCGTAGTGTCGGCGGCCACTGAAGCTTTCTTT,CASSVVSAATEAFF
15,NA,TRBJ1-4,TRBD1,TRBV18,TGTGCCAGCTCACCTGGCGGGACAGGGGGCGAAAAACTGTTTTTT,CASSPGGTGGEKLFF
15,NA,TRBJ2-7,NA,TRBV9,TGTGCCAGCAGCGTAGGCCTGCTAAGATCCTACGAGCAGTACTTC,CASSVGLLRSYEQYF
13,NA,TRBJ2-7,TRBD1,TRBV7-3,TGTGCCAGCAGCACTCAACAGGGGTACGAGCAGTACTTC,CASSTQQGYEQYF
15,NA,TRBJ1-2,TRBD1,TRBV28,TGTGCCAGCAGTCTCCTAGGGACAGGCAACTATGGCTACACCTTC,CASSLLGTGNYGYTF
12,NA,TRBJ1-4,NA,TRBV2,TGTGCCAGCAGTGAGAGTCCGGAAAAACTGTTTTTT,CASSESPEKLFF
15,NA,TRBJ2-1,NA,TRBV28,TGTGCCAGCAGTCCCTATGCGGGATTAAGATATGAGCAGTTCTTC,CASSPYAGLRYEQFF
17,NA,TRBJ2-3,TRBD2,TRBV28,TGTGCCAGCAGTCCCCTTCCGGCGGGAGGTGTAACAGATACGCAGTATTTT,CASSPLPAGGVTDTQYF
17,NA,TRBJ2-2,TRBD2,TRBV10-3,TGTGCCATCAGTGCCCAGCCGACTAGCGGGTACACCGGGGAGCTGTTTTTT,CAISAQPTSGYTGELFF
16,NA,TRBJ1-1,NA,TRBV5-6,TGTGCCAGCAGCTTGGGGTGGGGACAAATGAACACTGAAGCTTTCTTT,CASSLGWGQMNTEAFF
14,once,TRBJ1-1,NA,TRBV5-4,TGTGCCAGCAGTTACGACAGAGGGAACACTGAAGCTTTCTTT,CASSYDRGNTEAFF
16,NA,TRBJ1-1,TRBD1,TRBV14,TGTGCCAGCAGCCAAGCCGGGACAGGGAGGAACACTGAAGCTTTCTTT,CASSQAGTGRNTEAFF
14,NA,TRBJ1-2,NA,TRBV6-6,TGTGCCAGCAGCCGAGACCGAGGGGGGGGTGGCTACACCTTC,CASSRDRGGGGYTF
16,few,TRBJ2-1,NA,TRBV9,TGTGCCAGCAGCGTAGAAGGAGGGAGCTCCTACAATGAGCAGTTCTTC,CASSVEGGSSYNEQFF
13,few,TRBJ1-2,NA,TRBV7-3,TGTGCCAGCAGCTCGGGGACAAATGGGGGCTACACCTTC,CASSSGTNGGYTF
16,NA,TRBJ2-3,TRBD2,TRBV11-3,TGTGCCAGCAGCCCGCGGACTAGCGGGGCCACAGATACGCAGTATTTT,CASSPRTSGATDTQYF
15,NA,TRBJ2-4,NA,TRBV5-1,TGCGCCAGCAGCTTGCAGGACACAGCCAAAAACATTCAGTACTTC,CASSLQDTAKNIQYF
15,NA,TRBJ2-1,TRBD2,TRBV6-6,TGTGCCAGCAGTTTAGCGGGGGGGCCTTACAATGAGCAGTTCTTC,CASSLAGGPYNEQFF
21,NA,TRBJ2-6,TRBD2,TRBV23-1,TGCGCCAGCAGTCAGAAAATCCCCAAGGGAGGGACTCGGGCTGGGGCCAACGTCCTGACTTTC,CASSQKIPKGGTRAGANVLTF